This TCR beta chain comes out of a study of blood T cells in healthy people across ages. A second 7 to 11 cycle PCR used barcoded and J-beta primers. TCRdb called the 5' RACE reads again in MiXCR, with one record for every CDR3 protein. The profile shows around 780,000 distinct CDR3 sequences, 56% of them singletons. Germline V gives CDR1 SGHTA, CDR2 FQGTGA. CDR3 size: 13 residues. The V and J ends lost 4 bases and 9 bases respectively, with 10 bases between them. The rearrangement joins TRBV7-3 to TRBJ1-6; D gene ambiguous. Sequenced material: blood. The TCR sequence derives from a man aged 35-49 years in good health. The DNA for the CDR3 is TGTGCCAGCAGCTCGACGTTGATTTCACCCCTCCACTTT. Translation: CASSSTLISPLHF. The variable domain in full, with the rest retrieved from reference TRBV7-3 and TRBJ1-6, is GAGVSQTPSNKVTEKGKYVELRCDPISGHTALYWYRQSLGQGPEFLIYFQGTGAADDSGLPNDRFFAVRPEGSVSTLKIQRTERGDSAVYLCASSSTLISPLHFGNGTRLTVT.